This T cell receptor (beta chain) comes out of a study of blood T cells in healthy people across ages (dated by TCRdb to between 2015 and 2016). As for the study more broadly: In model experiments, template switching captured roughly one uniquely barcoded TCR beta cDNA molecule for every two T cells. Age-related changes in TCR beta repertoire diversity were measured in the study by deep sequencing normalized with unique cDNA molecular identifiers. Donors were grouped into four age groups: young (average roughly 17 years), middle-aged (under 40), aged (over 55) and long-lived (82). To avoid experimental bias, donors of different ages were distributed randomly across sequencing lanes. For two donors (one aged 18 to 30 and one aged 80 or older), the study analyzed two additional independent replicas of 1 million unique cDNA reads from the same blood draw. Results and caveats for the whole study, not just this receptor: Conclusive comparison of naive and antigen-experienced compartments was prevented by the profiling of bulk unsorted PBMCs. As age increased, observed TCR beta diversity per million T cells dropped in a roughly linear way, and a significant reduction was already evident by age about 40. The percentage of naive T cells measured by flow cytometry correlated strongly with observed TCR beta diversity. Estimates of total diversity based on one million sequenced T cells were regarded as lower bounds and as underestimates. Donor CMV infection status was unknown, potentially confounding age-related changes in expanded clonotypes. Compared with the aged group, more naive CD4+ T cells, fewer expanded clones and increased TCR diversity were shown by the long-lived group, suggesting age selection.

As concerns this clonotype: It lacks a known antigen. At one of its ends the junction is not consistent with the germline gene, which may arise from a read error.

Systemically healthy Caucasian individuals from Russia, over 30 in total and aged roughly 6 to 100 years, were included as donors. Each donor gave about 9.7 milliliters of peripheral blood, drawn into EDTA-treated Vacutainer tubes. Ficoll-Paque density-gradient centrifugation was used to isolate PBMCs, with at least 6 million obtained per sample. Total RNA was extracted from PBMCs with Trizol reagent, with at least 6 micrograms obtained per sample. For every donor, flow cytometry on a PBMC aliquot measured the percentage of naive CD45RAhigh/CD27high T cells. According to the germline V gene, CDR1 reads SGHRS and CDR2 reads YFSETQ. The CDR3 numbers 14 residues from cysteine through phenylalanine. Only the CDR3 part of the read is kept: 42 bases, read in frame from the first base. To prepare the library, 5' RACE was applied. The sequencer listed for this sample is Illumina HiSeq 2500. A second about 7 to 12 cycle PCR used a sample-barcoded 5' primer and a J-beta primer mix. A template-switch 5' adaptor carrying 12 random nucleotides introduced a unique molecular identifier onto each TCR beta cDNA molecule. Each sample yielded at least 2.5 million CDR3-containing paired-end reads. All of the RNA was converted into first-strand cDNA using the Mint cDNA synthesis kit, with a TRBC-specific oligonucleotide serving as the primer. After uracil-DNA glycosylase treatment, a first 18-cycle PCR used universal primers M1SS and BC2_uni_R on all cDNA. In the source study's methods: For normalization, 1 million high-quality reads were randomly selected from each sample, with every read carrying a distinct molecular identifier. Reads with shared molecular identifiers were discarded instead of being binned into consensus sequences. MiTCR, run with a Q25 quality threshold and the strictest error-elimination algorithm, handled CDR3 identification, clonotype clustering and error correction. A nonparametric unseen species model with Euler transformation was used to estimate a lower bound on total TCR beta diversity. TCRdb reprocessing: public reads trimmed at Q25 with fastp, clones called with MiXCR, in-frame beta chains kept. Rows matching on CDR3 protein sequence are summarized as one entry with the most common DNA and genes. The V and J calls come from TCRdb's annotation, not from the publication. The sample data list about 1.8 million distinct CDR3 sequences, and approximately 50% of these were observed just once. The ten largest clones represent roughly 2% of the sample.

The chain links TRBV5-1 with TRBJ1-2; TRBD1 matches 7 bases in the middle. The source is a woman between 40 and 55 years old in good health. Sequencing was carried out using blood. The CDR3 protein: CASSLASRDSGYTF. The DNA is as follows: TGCGCCAGCAGTTTGGCCTCCCGGGACAGTGGCTACACCTTC.